Given below is one T cell receptor (beta chain) in context. What it recognizes is unknown. TCRdb re-derived calls from the bulk RNA-seq reads in MiXCR, one entry per CDR3 protein. The sample carries over 3,500 distinct CDR3 sequences, 75% to 80% recorded once. The data were obtained in a study of draining lymph node invasion in breast cancer. Sorting for CD4+ CD45RA- CD25- cells yielded memory conventional CD4 T cells. The CDR3 spans 13 residues. The germline V gene has CDR1 SGHRS and CDR2 YFSETQ. Trimming took 3 bases from V and 3 from J, leaving 6 bases between them. Study-wide results and limits: Across all tissues, Treg clonal expansion appeared greater than Tconv expansion. Draining nodes contained some of the top 100 tumor clones.

The sequence was obtained from a female donor with luminal breast cancer. Material for sequencing was sorted memory CD4+ effector T cells from a lymph node. This chain links TRBV5-1 with TRBJ2-2; D gene unclear. CDR3 protein: CASSSRHTGELFF. CDR3 coding DNA: TGCGCCAGCAGCTCGAGACACACCGGGGAGCTGTTTTTT.